This T cell receptor (beta chain) was observed in a study of T cells in Graves' hyperthyroidism and ophthalmopathy. This CDR3 spans 17 amino acids. The germline gives CDR1 SNHLY, CDR2 FYNNEI. The V gene end was trimmed by 2 bases and the J gene end by 1 base; junction bases not matched to a gene: 8. Overall study results and limits: Most clonotypes expanded in thyroid above 0.001 were likewise present in blood.

Amplification of TCR beta CDR3 regions used RNA as the template. The HTBI set primed first-round TCR CDR3 RT-PCR. MiXCR was run by TCRdb on the multiplex PCR reads, yielding one entry per CDR3 protein. The repertoire holds 550,000 to 600,000 distinct CDR3 sequences, with about 14% as singletons. In the case of this clonotype: Its target is not known.

Uncontrolled infections, other autoimmune diseases, pregnancy or lactation led to exclusion of patients. This TCR was recovered from a woman younger than 30 with Graves' ophthalmopathy. The V gene is TRBV2, the J gene TRBJ1-2, with 9 bases aligning to TRBD1. Sequenced input: blood. CDR3 nucleotide sequence: TGTGCCAGCAGTGAACCCCCCGCGACAGGGGGTAACTATGGCTACACCTTC. Translating gives CASSEPPATGGNYGYTF.